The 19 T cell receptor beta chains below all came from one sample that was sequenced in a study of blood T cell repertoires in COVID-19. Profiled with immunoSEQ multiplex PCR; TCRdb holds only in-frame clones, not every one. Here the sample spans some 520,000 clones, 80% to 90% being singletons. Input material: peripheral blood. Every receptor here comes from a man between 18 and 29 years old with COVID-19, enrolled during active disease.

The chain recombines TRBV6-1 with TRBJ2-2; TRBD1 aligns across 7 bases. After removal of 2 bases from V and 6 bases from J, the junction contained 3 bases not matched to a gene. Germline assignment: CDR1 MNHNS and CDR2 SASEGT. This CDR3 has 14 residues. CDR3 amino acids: CASSELQGAGELFF. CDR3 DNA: TGTGCCAGCAGTGAACTCCAGGGGGCCGGGGAGCTGTTTTTT.

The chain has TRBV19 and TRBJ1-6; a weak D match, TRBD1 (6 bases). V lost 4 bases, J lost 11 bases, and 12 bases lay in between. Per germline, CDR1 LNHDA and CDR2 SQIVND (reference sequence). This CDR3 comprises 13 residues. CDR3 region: CASSTGVGTPLHF. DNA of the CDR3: TGTGCCAGTAGTACAGGGGTAGGTACACCCCTCCACTTT. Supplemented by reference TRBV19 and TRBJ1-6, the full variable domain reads DGGITQSPKYLFRKEGQNVTLSCEQNLNHDAMYWYRQDPGQGLRLIYYSQIVNDFQKGDIAEGYSVSREKKESFPLTVTSAQKNPTAFYLCASSTGVGTPLHFGNGTRLTVT.

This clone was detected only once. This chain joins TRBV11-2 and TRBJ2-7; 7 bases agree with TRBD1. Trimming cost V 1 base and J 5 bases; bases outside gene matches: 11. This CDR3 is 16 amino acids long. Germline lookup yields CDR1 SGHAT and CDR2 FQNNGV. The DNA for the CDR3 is TGTGCCAGCAGCTTAGCCGGGGCAGGGGGTTCGAACGAGCAGTACTTC. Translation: CASSLAGAGGSNEQYF.

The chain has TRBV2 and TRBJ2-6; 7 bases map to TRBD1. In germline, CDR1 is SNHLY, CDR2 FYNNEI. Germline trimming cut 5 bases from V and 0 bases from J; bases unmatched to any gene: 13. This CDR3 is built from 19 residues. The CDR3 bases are TGTGCCAGCAGTACCACGACAGGGTTCTCAGGCTCTGGGGCCAACGTCCTGACTTTC. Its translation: CASSTTTGFSGSGANVLTF. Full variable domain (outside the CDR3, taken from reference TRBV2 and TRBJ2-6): EPEVTQTPSHQVTQMGQEVILRCVPISNHLYFYWYRQILGQKVEFLVSFYNNEISEKSEIFDDQFSVERPDGSNFTLKIRSTKLEDSAMYFCASSTTTGFSGSGANVLTFGAGSRLTVL.

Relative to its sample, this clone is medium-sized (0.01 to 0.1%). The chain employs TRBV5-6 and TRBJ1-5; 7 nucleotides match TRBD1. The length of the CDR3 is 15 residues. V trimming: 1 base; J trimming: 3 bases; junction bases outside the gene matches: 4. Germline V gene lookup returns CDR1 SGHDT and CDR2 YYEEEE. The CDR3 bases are TGTGCCAGCAGCTTGACAGGGGCTGACAATCAGCCCCAGCATTTT. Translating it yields CASSLTGADNQPQHF.

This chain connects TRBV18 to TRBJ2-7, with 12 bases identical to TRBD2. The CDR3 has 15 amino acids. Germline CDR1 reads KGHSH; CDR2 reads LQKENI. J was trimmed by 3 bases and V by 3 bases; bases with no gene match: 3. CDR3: CASSPTSGGDYEQYF. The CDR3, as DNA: TGTGCCAGCTCACCGACTAGCGGGGGAGACTACGAGCAGTACTTC. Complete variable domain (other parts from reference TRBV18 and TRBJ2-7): NAGVMQNPRHLVRRRGQEARLRCSPMKGHSHVYWYRQLPEEGLKFMVYLQKENIIDESGMPKERFSAEFPKEGPSILRIQQVVRGDSAAYFCASSPTSGGDYEQYFGPGTRLTVT.

The CDR3 sequence: CAWSRLAGVVGTDTQYF. The CDR3 nucleotides are TGTGCCTGGAGCCGACTAGCGGGAGTGGTGGGAACAGATACGCAGTATTTT. This sequence joins TRBV30 and TRBJ2-3, with 12 nucleotides matching TRBD2. The CDR3 totals 17 residues. With V trimmed by 3 bases and J by 3 bases, 10 bases remained unmatched. Looked up from germline, CDR1 is GTSNPN and CDR2 is SVGIG (reference sequence).

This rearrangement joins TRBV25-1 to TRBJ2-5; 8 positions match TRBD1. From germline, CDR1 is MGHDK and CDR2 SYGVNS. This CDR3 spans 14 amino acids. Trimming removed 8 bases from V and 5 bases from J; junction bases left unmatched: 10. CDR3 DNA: TGTGCCAGCTGGACAGGGACTCCCCTGGAGACCCAGTACTTC. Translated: CASWTGTPLETQYF.

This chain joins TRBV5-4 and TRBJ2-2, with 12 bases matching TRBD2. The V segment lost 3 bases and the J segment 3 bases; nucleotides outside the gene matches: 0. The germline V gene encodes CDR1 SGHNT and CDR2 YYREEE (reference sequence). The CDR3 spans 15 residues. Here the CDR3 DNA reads TGTGCCAGCAGCTCTAGCGGGAGGGACACCGGGGAGCTGTTTTTT. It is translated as CASSSSGRDTGELFF.

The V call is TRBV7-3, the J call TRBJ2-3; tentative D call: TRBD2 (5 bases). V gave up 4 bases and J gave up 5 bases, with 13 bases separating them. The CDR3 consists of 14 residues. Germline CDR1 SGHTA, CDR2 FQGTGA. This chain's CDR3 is CASSSGGRLDTQYF. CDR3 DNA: TGTGCCAGCAGCTCTGGAGGACGACTAGATACGCAGTATTTT.

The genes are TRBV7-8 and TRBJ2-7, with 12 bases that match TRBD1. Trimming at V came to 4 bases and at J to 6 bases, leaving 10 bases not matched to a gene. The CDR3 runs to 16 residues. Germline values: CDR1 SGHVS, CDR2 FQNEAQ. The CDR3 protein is CASSWGPGQGAGEQYF. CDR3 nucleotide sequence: TGTGCCAGCAGCTGGGGCCCGGGACAGGGGGCGGGCGAGCAGTACTTC.

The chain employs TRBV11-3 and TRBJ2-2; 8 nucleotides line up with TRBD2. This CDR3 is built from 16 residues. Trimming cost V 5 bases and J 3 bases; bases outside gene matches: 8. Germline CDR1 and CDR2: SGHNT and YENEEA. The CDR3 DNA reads TGTGCCAGCAGCATGGGGATCGGGAGGGACACCGGGGAGCTGTTTTTT. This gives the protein CASSMGIGRDTGELFF. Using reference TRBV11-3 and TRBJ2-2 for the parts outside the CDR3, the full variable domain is EAGVVQSPRYKIIEKKQPVAFWCNPISGHNTLYWYLQNLGQGPELLIRYENEEAVDDSQLPKDRFSAERLKGVDSTLKIQPAELGDSAVYLCASSMGIGRDTGELFFGEGSRLTVL.

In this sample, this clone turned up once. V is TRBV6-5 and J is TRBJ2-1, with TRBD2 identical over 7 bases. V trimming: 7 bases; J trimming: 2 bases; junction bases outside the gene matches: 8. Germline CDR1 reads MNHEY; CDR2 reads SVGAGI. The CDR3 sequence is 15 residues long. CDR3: CASNREAGPYNEQFF. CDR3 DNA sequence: TGTGCCAGCAATAGGGAAGCGGGACCCTACAATGAGCAGTTCTTC.

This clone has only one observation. CDR3 sequence (DNA): TGTGCCAGCAGCCTCGGACTAGTACCAGATACGCAGTATTTT. Translation: CASSLGLVPDTQYF. The chain employs TRBV7-2 and TRBJ2-3; 7 positions agree with TRBD2. Germline V gene lookup returns CDR1 SGHTA and CDR2 FQGNSA. The J segment lost 4 bases and the V segment lost 5 bases, leaving 6 bases of the junction unmatched. This CDR3 has 14 amino acids. Supplemented by reference TRBV7-2 and TRBJ2-3, the full variable domain reads GAGVSQSPSNKVTEKGKDVELRCDPISGHTALYWYRQSLGQGLEFLIYFQGNSAPDKSGLPSDRFSAERTGGSVSTLTIQRTQQEDSAVYLCASSLGLVPDTQYFGPGTRLTVL.

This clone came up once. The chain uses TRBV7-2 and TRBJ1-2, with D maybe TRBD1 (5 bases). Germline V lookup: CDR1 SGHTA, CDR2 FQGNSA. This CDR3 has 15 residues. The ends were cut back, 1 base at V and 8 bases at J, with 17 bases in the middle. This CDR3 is CASSLGGGDTGGYTF. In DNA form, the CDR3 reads TGTGCCAGCAGCTTAGGTGGAGGGGATACGGGCGGCTACACCTTC.

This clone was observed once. The CDR3 loop is CASSMRAYEQYF. The CDR3 region has the DNA TGTGCCAGCAGCATGAGAGCCTACGAGCAGTACTTC. This chain links TRBV5-6 with TRBJ2-7, with no clear D. Between the trimmed V and J ends, which lost 4 bases and 2 bases, there was a span of 7 bases. CDR3 length equals 12 residues. Germline CDR1 and CDR2: SGHDT and YYEEEE.

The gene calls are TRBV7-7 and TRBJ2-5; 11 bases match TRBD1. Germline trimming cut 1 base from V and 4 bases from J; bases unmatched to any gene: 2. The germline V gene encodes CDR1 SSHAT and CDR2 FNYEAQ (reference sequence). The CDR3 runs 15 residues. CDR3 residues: CASSLGGQGGETQYF. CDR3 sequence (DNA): TGTGCCAGCAGCTTAGGGGGACAGGGGGGAGAGACCCAGTACTTC.

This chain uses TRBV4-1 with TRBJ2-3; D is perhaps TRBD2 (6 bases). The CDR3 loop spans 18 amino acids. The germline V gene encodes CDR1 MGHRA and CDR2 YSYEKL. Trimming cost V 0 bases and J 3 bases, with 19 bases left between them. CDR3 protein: CASSQEHLAAGRTDTQYF. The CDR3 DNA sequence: TGCGCCAGCAGCCAAGAACATCTTGCGGCGGGAAGGACAGATACGCAGTATTTT.

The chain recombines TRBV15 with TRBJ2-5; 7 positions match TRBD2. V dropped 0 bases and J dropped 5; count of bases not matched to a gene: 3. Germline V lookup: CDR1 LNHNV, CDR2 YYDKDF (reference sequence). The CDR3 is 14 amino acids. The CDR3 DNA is TGTGCCACCAGCAGAGATGTGGGAGGGGAGACCCAGTACTTC. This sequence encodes CATSRDVGGETQYF.